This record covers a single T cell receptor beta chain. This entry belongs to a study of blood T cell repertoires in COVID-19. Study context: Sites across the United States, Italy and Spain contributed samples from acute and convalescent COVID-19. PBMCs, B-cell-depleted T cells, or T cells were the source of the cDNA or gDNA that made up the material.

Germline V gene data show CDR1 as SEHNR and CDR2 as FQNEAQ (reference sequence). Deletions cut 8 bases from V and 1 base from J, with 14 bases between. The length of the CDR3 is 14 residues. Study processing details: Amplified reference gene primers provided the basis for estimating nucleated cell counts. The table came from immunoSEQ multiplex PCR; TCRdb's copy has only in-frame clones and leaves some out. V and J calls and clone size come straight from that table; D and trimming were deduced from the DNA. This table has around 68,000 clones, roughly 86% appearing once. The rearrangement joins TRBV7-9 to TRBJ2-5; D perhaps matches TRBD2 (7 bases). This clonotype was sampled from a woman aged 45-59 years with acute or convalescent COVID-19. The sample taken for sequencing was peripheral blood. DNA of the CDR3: TGTGCCAGCTCTCGGGGGGCCGCCCAAGAGACCCAGTACTTC. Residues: CASSRGAAQETQYF. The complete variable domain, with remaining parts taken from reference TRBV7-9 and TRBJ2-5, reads DTGVSQNPRHKITKRGQNVTFRCDPISEHNRLYWYRQTLGQGPEFLTYFQNEAQLEKSRLLSDRFSAERPKGSFSTLEIQRTEQGDSAMYLCASSRGAAQETQYFGPGTRLLVL.